What follows are 29 T cell receptor beta chains derived from one specimen sequenced in a study of long-term antiretroviral therapy in people with HIV. Survey-level resolution applied to immunoSEQ assay v3.0. Using immunoSEQ multiplex PCR, the repertoire was profiled, and TCRdb retains in-frame clones only, with some absent. The sample lists approximately 34,000 clones; roughly four fifths were seen once. The sequenced sample was unsorted PBMCs, obtained 1 year after starting antiretroviral therapy. These receptors were collected from a man between 18 and 29 years old with HIV.

The rearrangement joins TRBV18 to TRBJ1-2; no definite D call. In germline, CDR1 is KGHSH, CDR2 LQKENI. The CDR3 runs 12 residues. V dropped 6 bases and J dropped 5 bases, with 10 bases sitting between them. CDR3 in DNA: TGTGCCAGCTCGGGCTTAGGGTATGGCTACACCTTC. Amino acids: CASSGLGYGYTF.

This chain links TRBV25-1 with TRBJ1-1, with D perhaps TRBD1 (5 bases). The V end was cut by 1 base, the J end by 3 bases, with 6 bases between. The CDR3 loop spans 13 amino acids. CDR1 MGHDK and CDR2 SYGVNS come from the germline V gene. The CDR3 nucleotides read TGTGCCAGCAGTGAATGGGGGGACACTGAAGCTTTCTTT. Protein sequence: CASSEWGDTEAFF.

Remarks on this clone: The same CDR3 is also encoded by other DNA sequences in this sample. J is TRBJ1-1 and V is TRBV5-4; D is unclear. In germline, CDR1 is SGHNT, CDR2 YYREEE (reference sequence). The V and J ends lost 0 bases and 1 base respectively, with 4 bases between them. This CDR3 is built from 13 residues. In nucleotides, the CDR3 is TGTGCCAGCAGCTTGGAGCAGAACACTGAAGCTTTCTTT. It yields the protein CASSLEQNTEAFF.

The genes are TRBV6-5 and TRBJ2-3; D gene unclear. With 0 bases removed from V and 6 bases from J, the gap between germline ends came to 7 bases. The germline V gene encodes CDR1 MNHEY and CDR2 SVGAGI. CDR3 length: 13 amino acids. CDR3 in amino acids: CASSYSSSDTQYF. CDR3 nucleotides: TGTGCCAGCAGTTACTCGAGCTCGGATACGCAGTATTTT.

This clone was observed once. The CDR3 bases are TGTGCCAGTAGTTTAGTGTGGCAGGGGAACACTGAAGCTTTCTTT. This codes for CASSLVWQGNTEAFF. V usage is TRBV19 and J usage is TRBJ1-1; D possibly corresponds to TRBD1 (5 bases). V was cut by 5 bases and J by 1 base, with 14 bases left in between. There are 15 residues in the CDR3. Germline V gene sequence: CDR1 LNHDA, CDR2 SQIVND (reference sequence). Looking up the rest from reference TRBV19 and TRBJ1-1 gives the full variable domain: DGGITQSPKYLFRKEGQNVTLSCEQNLNHDAMYWYRQDPGQGLRLIYYSQIVNDFQKGDIAEGYSVSREKKESFPLTVTSAQKNPTAFYLCASSLVWQGNTEAFFGQGTRLTVV.

This chain connects TRBV9 to TRBJ1-3; tentatively, D is TRBD1 (6 bases). Deletions cut 4 bases from V and 1 base from J, with 12 bases between. Germline V gene sequence: CDR1 SGDLS, CDR2 YYNGEE. The CDR3 runs to 15 residues. In DNA form, the CDR3 reads TGTGCCAGCAGCACACATCAGGGGTCTGGAAACACCATATATTTT. Translation: CASSTHQGSGNTIYF. The full variable domain, completed using reference TRBV9 and TRBJ1-3, is DSGVTQTPKHLITATGQRVTLRCSPRSGDLSVYWYQQSLDQGLQFLIQYYNGEERAKGNILERFSAQQFPDLHSELNLSSLELGDSALYFCASSTHQGSGNTIYFGEGSWLTVV.

The V gene is TRBV25-1, the J gene TRBJ1-1; tentatively, D is TRBD1 (6 bases). CDR3 length: 16 amino acids. The germline V gene encodes CDR1 MGHDK and CDR2 SYGVNS. V was clipped by 3 bases and J by 0 bases, with 14 bases between them. CDR3 region: CASSDLRGQMNTEAFF. The CDR3 nucleotides are TGTGCCAGCAGTGACCTCCGTGGACAGATGAACACTGAAGCTTTCTTT.

This chain links TRBV5-1 with TRBJ1-1, with 7 bases identical to TRBD1. Germline trimming cut 4 bases from V and 0 bases from J; bases unmatched to any gene: 9. This CDR3 region has 16 residues. CDR1 SGHRS and CDR2 YFSETQ come from the germline V gene. The CDR3 loop reads CASSAGDSDMNTEAFF. In DNA, the CDR3 is TGCGCCAGCAGCGCTGGGGACAGCGACATGAACACTGAAGCTTTCTTT.

V usage is TRBV5-1 and J usage is TRBJ2-4; D is perhaps TRBD2 (5 bases). V dropped 7 bases and J dropped 6 bases, with 20 bases sitting between them. The germline CDR1 and CDR2 sequences are SGHRS and YFSETQ. The CDR3 length is 15 residues. CDR3 protein: CASRSGATERNIQYF. The CDR3 nucleotides are TGCGCCAGCCGAAGCGGCGCGACGGAACGAAACATTCAGTACTTC.

The rearrangement uses TRBV11-1 and TRBJ2-7, with D perhaps matching TRBD2 (6 bases). V lost 5 bases and J lost 3, with 11 bases in between. This CDR3 is 13 amino acids long. From germline, CDR1 is SGHAT and CDR2 FQDESV (reference sequence). CDR3 region: CASSGGTGYEQYF. The DNA of the CDR3 is TGTGCCAGCAGCGGGGGGACGGGCTACGAGCAGTACTTC.

The chain combines TRBV5-1 with TRBJ2-7, with D maybe TRBD1 (5 bases). The CDR3 consists of 15 residues. V was trimmed by 1 base and J by 0 bases, leaving 11 bases between them. Germline V CDR1 and CDR2: SGHRS, YFSETQ. CDR3 nucleotide sequence: TGCGCCAGCAGCTTGACAGGAACGAGCTCCTACGAGCAGTACTTC. This gives the protein CASSLTGTSSYEQYF. The whole variable domain, remainder taken from reference TRBV5-1 and TRBJ2-7, is KAGVTQTPRYLIKTRGQQVTLSCSPISGHRSVSWYQQTPGQGLQFLFEYFSETQRNKGNFPGRFSGRQFSNSRSEMNVSTLELGDSALYLCASSLTGTSSYEQYFGPGTRLTVT.

The chain has TRBV6-5 and TRBJ1-1; weak D call: TRBD1 (6 bases). CDR3 length equals 14 residues. In germline, CDR1 is MNHEY, CDR2 SVGAGI. Between the trimmed V and J ends, which lost 4 bases and 1 base, there was a span of 10 bases. CDR3 sequence (DNA): TGTGCCAGCAGTTTAGTGGGACAGAACACTGAAGCTTTCTTT. It specifies CASSLVGQNTEAFF.

This chain connects TRBV11-2 to TRBJ2-5, with TRBD2 matching 14 bases. This CDR3 has 15 residues. Germline loops: CDR1 SGHAT, CDR2 FQNNGV. V was pared by 5 bases and J by 5 bases, with 4 bases of the junction left unmatched. CDR3 loop: CASSTGLAGAETQYF. The CDR3 region has the DNA TGTGCCAGCAGCACGGGACTAGCGGGAGCCGAGACCCAGTACTTC.

V gene TRBV19 combines with J gene TRBJ2-2, with D uncertain. The germline V gene encodes CDR1 LNHDA and CDR2 SQIVND (reference sequence). The CDR3 sequence is 14 residues long. V gave up 3 bases and J gave up 3 bases, with 8 bases separating them. The CDR3 sequence is CASSMGSDTGELFF. Here the CDR3 DNA reads TGTGCCAGTAGTATGGGATCCGACACCGGGGAGCTGTTTTTT.

This sequence joins TRBV18 and TRBJ2-1; D is perhaps TRBD1 (6 bases). Looked up from germline, CDR1 is KGHSH and CDR2 is LQKENI. CDR3 size: 14 residues. The V gene lost 0 bases and the J gene lost 6 bases, with 9 bases spanning the gap. CDR3 amino acids: CASSPPIGGNEQFF. CDR3 DNA: TGTGCCAGCTCACCACCGATAGGGGGCAATGAGCAGTTCTTC.

The J gene is TRBJ2-7, the V gene TRBV28; a weak D match, TRBD2 (6 bases). The CDR3 contains 11 residues. The V end was cut by 5 bases, the J end by 7 bases, with 9 bases between. Germline V gene data show CDR1 as MDHEN and CDR2 as SYDVKM. The CDR3 DNA sequence: TGTGCCAGCAGTCTCGGACTAGAGCAGTACTTC. Translating it yields CASSLGLEQYF.

The chain carries TRBV13 and TRBJ2-1; 9 positions match TRBD2. The CDR3 totals 16 residues. The germline CDR1 and CDR2 sequences are PRHDT and FYEKMQ (reference sequence). J lost 5 bases, V lost 4 bases, and 9 bases had no gene match. This chain's CDR3 is CASSSRGSGRHNEQFF. CDR3 DNA: TGTGCCAGCAGCTCCCGGGGTAGCGGGAGACACAATGAGCAGTTCTTC.

This chain connects TRBV27 to TRBJ1-5, with D tentatively TRBD1 (5 bases). The CDR3 length is 14 residues. The ends were cut back, 6 bases at V and 5 bases at J, with 14 bases in the middle. The germline gives CDR1 MNHEY, CDR2 SMNVEV (reference sequence). The chain's CDR3 is CASSLNPGHQPQHF. For the CDR3, the DNA is TGTGCCAGCAGCCTCAACCCGGGACATCAGCCCCAGCATTTT.

The V and J genes are TRBV27 and TRBJ2-3; no clear D gene. CDR3 length: 14 residues. Trimming pared 3 bases from V and 0 bases from J, leaving 7 bases between. The V gene's germline CDR1 is MNHEY and CDR2 SMNVEV (reference sequence). DNA of the CDR3: TGTGCCAGCAGTTTTAGGAGTAGCACAGATACGCAGTATTTT. Protein: CASSFRSSTDTQYF.

The rearrangement links TRBV5-1 to TRBJ1-5, with D hard to call. In germline, CDR1 is SGHRS, CDR2 YFSETQ. Trimming took off 6 bases at V and 0 bases at J, with 13 bases between the two ends. This CDR3 spans 15 amino acids. Here the CDR3 reads CASKWGGGSNQPQHF. Here the CDR3 DNA reads TGCGCCAGCAAATGGGGAGGAGGTAGCAATCAGCCCCAGCATTTT.

This chain connects TRBV27 to TRBJ2-1; TRBD2 matches 8 bases. The V gene's germline CDR1 is MNHEY and CDR2 SMNVEV (reference sequence). After removal of 7 bases from V and 2 bases from J, the junction contained 7 bases not matched to a gene. The length of the CDR3 is 15 residues. The CDR3 DNA reads TGTGCCAGCACCTGGGGTAGCGGGACCTACAATGAGCAGTTCTTC. Translated, it gives CASTWGSGTYNEQFF.

The J gene is TRBJ2-7, the V gene TRBV7-9, with D uncertain. This CDR3 is built from 15 residues. Trimming left V 5 bases short and J 0 bases short, with 14 bases between. Germline-derived CDR1 and CDR2 are SEHNR and FQNEAQ (reference sequence). The DNA for the CDR3 is TGTGCCAGCAGCCTGGGCGGTCCGAGCTCCTACGAGCAGTACTTC. Residues: CASSLGGPSSYEQYF.

The genes are TRBV19 and TRBJ2-1; 11 positions match TRBD2. V was pared by 6 bases and J by 4 bases, with 5 bases of the junction left unmatched. Germline V gene lookup returns CDR1 LNHDA and CDR2 SQIVND (reference sequence). The CDR3 has 15 amino acids. The CDR3 sequence: CASRPASGGYNEQFF. CDR3 nucleotides: TGTGCCAGTAGACCCGCTAGCGGGGGGTACAATGAGCAGTTCTTC.

The genes are TRBV7-6 and TRBJ1-1, with 9 bases lining up with TRBD1. The CDR3 sequence is 17 residues long. J lost 2 bases, V lost 0 bases, and 7 bases had no gene match. The V gene's germline CDR1 is SGHVS and CDR2 FNYEAQ. The CDR3 coding sequence is TGTGCCAGCAGCTTAGCTAGGACAGGGGCAGCCAACACTGAAGCTTTCTTT. Amino acid sequence: CASSLARTGAANTEAFF.

With respect to this clone: This sample also contains other DNA sequences that code for the same CDR3. This rearrangement joins TRBV5-6 to TRBJ1-1; D is perhaps TRBD1 (5 bases). Germline-derived CDR1 and CDR2 are SGHDT and YYEEEE. Trimming pared 2 bases from V and 7 bases from J, leaving 9 bases between. The CDR3 has 12 residues. This CDR3 is CASSLRGIEAFF. CDR3 DNA sequence: TGTGCCAGCAGCTTAAGGGGAATTGAAGCTTTCTTT.

V and J are TRBV27 and TRBJ2-7, with TRBD1 matching 7 bases. CDR1 and CDR2 from the germline V gene are MNHEY and SMNVEV (reference sequence). The CDR3 is 14 amino acids. Trimming removed 3 bases from V and 5 bases from J; junction bases left unmatched: 7. The CDR3 spells CASSFVTGKDEQYF. The CDR3, as DNA: TGTGCCAGCAGTTTTGTGACAGGGAAGGACGAGCAGTACTTC.

The V gene is TRBV7-6, the J gene TRBJ2-7; 7 bases map to TRBD1. From germline, CDR1 is SGHVS and CDR2 FNYEAQ. The J segment lost 2 bases and the V segment lost 3 bases, leaving 1 base of the junction unmatched. The CDR3 runs 13 residues. CDR3: CASSFGQAYEQYF. Written as DNA, the CDR3 is TGTGCCAGCAGCTTCGGACAGGCCTACGAGCAGTACTTC.

The chain couples TRBV5-6 to TRBJ2-7; either TRBD1 or TRBD2 may supply D (6 bases each). CDR3 length equals 14 residues. The V gene's germline CDR1 is SGHDT and CDR2 YYEEEE. Trimming cost V 3 bases and J 0 bases, with 10 bases left between them. CDR3 in DNA: TGTGCCAGCAGCTCTGGGGGGCACTCCTACGAGCAGTACTTC. Protein product: CASSSGGHSYEQYF. Looking up the rest from reference TRBV5-6 and TRBJ2-7 gives the full variable domain: DAGVTQSPTHLIKTRGQQVTLRCSPKSGHDTVSWYQQALGQGPQFIFQYYEEEERQRGNFPDRFSGHQFPNYSSELNVNALLLGDSALYLCASSSGGHSYEQYFGPGTRLTVT.

The J gene is TRBJ1-4, the V gene TRBV5-6; D is possibly TRBD1 (6 bases). This CDR3 spans 17 amino acids. V was trimmed by 3 bases and J by 0 bases, leaving 15 bases between them. CDR1 SGHDT and CDR2 YYEEEE come from the germline V gene. CDR3 sequence reads: CASSSWGTRATNEKLFF. DNA for the CDR3: TGTGCCAGCAGCTCCTGGGGGACACGTGCAACTAATGAAAAACTGTTTTTT. Based on the CDR3 plus reference TRBV5-6 and TRBJ1-4, the full variable domain is DAGVTQSPTHLIKTRGQQVTLRCSPKSGHDTVSWYQQALGQGPQFIFQYYEEEERQRGNFPDRFSGHQFPNYSSELNVNALLLGDSALYLCASSSWGTRATNEKLFFGSGTQLSVL.